Sequencing of this T cell receptor (beta chain) was carried out in a study of shared clonotypes between healthy human individuals. Terminally differentiated effector memory CD45RA+ cells were excluded by CCR7 positive selection of CD45RO-negative cells. In germline, CDR1 is SEHNR, CDR2 FQNEAQ (reference sequence). V lost 7 bases and J lost 7; bases outside the gene matches: 13. The CDR3 runs to 15 residues. Sequenced by immunoSEQ multiplex PCR; TCRdb stores in-frame clones only, minus some. The repertoire holds about 870,000 clones, with more than 85% as singletons. The receptor's source is a man aged 25-45 years in good health. Specimen: naive CD8+ T cells sorted from blood. The chain carries TRBV7-9 and TRBJ2-1, with 7 bases that match TRBD2. The DNA of the CDR3 is TGTGCCAGCACCCAGAGGGGCGGGAGCCAAAATGAGCAGTTCTTC. It specifies CASTQRGGSQNEQFF.